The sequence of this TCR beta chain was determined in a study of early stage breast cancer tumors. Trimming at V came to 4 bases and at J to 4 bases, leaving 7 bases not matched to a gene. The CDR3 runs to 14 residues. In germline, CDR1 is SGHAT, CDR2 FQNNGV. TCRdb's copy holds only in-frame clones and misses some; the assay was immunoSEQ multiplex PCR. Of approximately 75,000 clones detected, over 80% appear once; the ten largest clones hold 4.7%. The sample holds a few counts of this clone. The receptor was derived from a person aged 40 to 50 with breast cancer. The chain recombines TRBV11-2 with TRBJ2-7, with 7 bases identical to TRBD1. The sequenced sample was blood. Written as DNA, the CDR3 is TGTGCCAGCAGCTCTCAGACAGGGTTTTACGAGCAGTACTTC. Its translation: CASSSQTGFYEQYF.